What follows describes a single T cell receptor beta chain. The germline gives CDR1 MNHEY, CDR2 SMNVEV (reference sequence). CDR3 length: 17 amino acids. The V and J ends lost 4 bases and 4 bases respectively, with 22 bases between them. Time point in this sample: peripheral blood 6 weeks after treatment start. Profiled with immunoSEQ multiplex PCR; TCRdb holds only in-frame clones, not every one. This sample has roughly 45,000 clones; approximately 82% occur once, and the top ten carry roughly an eighth. The record originates from a study of PD-L1 blockade in urothelial cancer. Whole-study context: Peripheral blood specimens exhibited a median yield of approximately 140,000 T cells.

Sequences were derived from PBMCs, sampled around atezolizumab (anti-PD-L1) treatment. The J gene is TRBJ1-2, the V gene TRBV27, with D possibly matching TRBD1 (5 bases). The receptor's source is a man aged 60 to 69 with urothelial cancer. DNA for the CDR3: TGTGCCAGCAGTTCAACACGAACCCAACAGGCTACCTATGGCTACACCTTC. The encoded protein is CASSSTRTQQATYGYTF.